This TCR beta chain was profiled in a study of blood T cell repertoires in COVID-19. Assay: immunoSEQ multiplex PCR; the TCRdb copy retains only in-frame clones and omits some. The sample contains some 180,000 clones, approximately 80% of which appear only once. V lost 2 bases, J lost 7 bases, and 14 bases lay in between. The CDR3 contains 15 residues. Per germline, CDR1 KGHSH and CDR2 LQKENI. What was sequenced was peripheral blood. The receptor's source is a woman at least 80 years old with COVID-19, enrolled during active disease. This chain links TRBV18 with TRBJ1-4, with a weak D call TRBD1 (6 bases). The CDR3 spells CASSPGTLYGEKLFF. The CDR3 coding sequence is TGTGCCAGCTCACCAGGGACACTTTACGGTGAAAAACTGTTTTTT.